This entry lists 13 T cell receptor beta chains sequenced from one sample in a study of blood T cell repertoires in COVID-19. The protocol was immunoSEQ multiplex PCR, while the TCRdb copy is restricted to in-frame clones and leaves out a portion. The table has around 110,000 clones, about four fifths seen once. The sample was peripheral blood. These receptors originate from a human donor in a cohort sampled during active COVID-19.

This clone has just a few counts. The rearrangement joins TRBV2 to TRBJ2-7; TRBD1 is a possible D gene (5 bases). The CDR3 is 15 residues long. Between the trimmed V and J ends, which lost 6 bases and 0 bases, there was a span of 15 bases. The germline CDR1 and CDR2 sequences are SNHLY and FYNNEI. CDR3 coding DNA: TGTGCCAGCAGGGTGGACATTATGCGCTCCTACGAGCAGTACTTC. Translation: CASRVDIMRSYEQYF.

The rearrangement links TRBV4-2 to TRBJ2-2; D unresolved. V was shortened by 2 bases and J by 4 bases, with 14 bases between the two germline ends. Germline CDR1 LGHNA, CDR2 YNFKEQ. The CDR3 runs 16 residues. DNA of the CDR3: TGTGCCAGCAGCCAATTTACCAATCCCGGCACCGGGGAGCTGTTTTTT. Translation: CASSQFTNPGTGELFF.

The chain links TRBV3-1 (or the pseudogene TRBV3-2) to TRBJ1-2; TRBD1 might be the D (5 bases). CDR1 and CDR2 (germline): LGHDT, YNNKEL (reference sequence). V was shortened by 1 base and J by 4 bases, with 13 bases between the two germline ends. The CDR3 loop spans 15 amino acids. The CDR3 DNA reads TGTGCCAGCAGCCAAGGACACGACAGTAGCTATGGCTACACCTTC. Protein: CASSQGHDSSYGYTF.

The chain is built from TRBV19 and TRBJ2-2; 9 bases line up with TRBD2. Germline V lookup: CDR1 LNHDA, CDR2 SQIVND (reference sequence). The junction had 6 bases not matched to a gene; V was cut back by 1 base and J by 6 bases. The CDR3 consists of 16 residues. CDR3 sequence reads: CASSIGGSGSAGELFF. The DNA of the CDR3 is TGTGCCAGTAGTATAGGGGGTAGCGGGAGCGCCGGGGAGCTGTTTTTT. The full variable domain, rest sourced from reference TRBV19 and TRBJ2-2, is DGGITQSPKYLFRKEGQNVTLSCEQNLNHDAMYWYRQDPGQGLRLIYYSQIVNDFQKGDIAEGYSVSREKKESFPLTVTSAQKNPTAFYLCASSIGGSGSAGELFFGEGSRLTVL.

V is TRBV2 and J is TRBJ1-1; D might be TRBD1 (6 bases). The ends were cut back, 4 bases at V and 1 base at J, with 7 bases in the middle. CDR3 length equals 13 residues. Germline-derived CDR1 and CDR2 are SNHLY and FYNNEI. CDR3 nucleotide sequence: TGTGCCAGCAGTGGACAGGCGAACACTGAAGCTTTCTTT. Translation: CASSGQANTEAFF.

The chain employs TRBV2 and TRBJ1-1; TRBD1 might be the D (5 bases). The CDR3 length is 14 residues. V shed 3 bases and J shed 5 bases, with 13 bases lying between them. CDR1 and CDR2 from the germline V gene are SNHLY and FYNNEI. The CDR3 loop is CASSDPGGRTEAFF. The CDR3 DNA follows: TGTGCCAGCAGTGATCCTGGGGGGAGGACTGAAGCTTTCTTT. The full variable domain, completed using reference TRBV2 and TRBJ1-1, is EPEVTQTPSHQVTQMGQEVILRCVPISNHLYFYWYRQILGQKVEFLVSFYNNEISEKSEIFDDQFSVERPDGSNFTLKIRSTKLEDSAMYFCASSDPGGRTEAFFGQGTRLTVV.

This chain uses TRBV7-9 with TRBJ2-1; 10 positions agree with TRBD2. Germline V gene sequence: CDR1 SEHNR, CDR2 FQNEAQ (reference sequence). This CDR3 comprises 15 residues. With 2 bases clipped from V and 9 bases from J, the junction kept 7 bases outside the gene matches. The CDR3 reads CASSLSVLAGAEQFF. CDR3 nucleotide sequence: TGTGCCAGCAGCTTAAGTGTCCTAGCGGGAGCTGAGCAGTTCTTC.

This chain uses TRBV5-4 with TRBJ2-5; TRBD2 agrees at 8 bases. This CDR3 comprises 17 residues. Unmatched junction bases numbered 12, after V lost 0 bases and J lost 5 bases. In germline, CDR1 is SGHNT, CDR2 YYREEE (reference sequence). The CDR3 spells CASSLGGASGLKETQYF. DNA for the CDR3: TGTGCCAGCAGCTTGGGCGGGGCTAGCGGGCTTAAGGAGACCCAGTACTTC.

V and J are TRBV3-1 (or the pseudogene TRBV3-2) and TRBJ1-2; weak D call: TRBD1 (6 bases). The CDR3 has 14 residues. Germline lookup yields CDR1 LGHDT and CDR2 YNNKEL (reference sequence). Trimming pared 1 base from V and 6 bases from J, leaving 12 bases between. The DNA of the CDR3 is TGTGCCAGCAGCCAAGTTGCAGGGGAACATGGCTACACCTTC. Encoded protein: CASSQVAGEHGYTF.

The V call is TRBV4-2, the J call TRBJ2-3; D ambiguous. CDR1 and CDR2 from the germline V gene are LGHNA and YNFKEQ. Trimming left V 4 bases short and J 0 bases short, with 8 bases between. CDR3 length equals 14 residues. The CDR3 DNA reads TGTGCCAGCAGCCTCCTCACTAGCACAGATACGCAGTATTTT. It translates to CASSLLTSTDTQYF.

This sequence joins TRBV28 and TRBJ2-2, with 8 bases that match TRBD1. Germline assignment: CDR1 MDHEN and CDR2 SYDVKM. V trimming: 5 bases; J trimming: 5 bases; junction bases outside the gene matches: 7. The CDR3 loop spans 15 amino acids. In DNA form, the CDR3 reads TGTGCCAGCAGTCGGAACAGGGGGTTTACCGGGGAGCTGTTTTTT. Translation gives CASSRNRGFTGELFF.

V and J are TRBV7-9 and TRBJ2-1; D ambiguous. The CDR3 is 13 amino acids. Trimming cost V 1 base and J 7 bases, with 8 bases left between them. Germline CDR1 reads SEHNR; CDR2 reads FQNEAQ (reference sequence). CDR3 residues: CASSLGVVNEQFF. CDR3 DNA sequence: TGTGCCAGCAGCTTAGGCGTCGTAAATGAGCAGTTCTTC. The full variable domain, its missing parts supplied by reference TRBV7-9 and TRBJ2-1, is DTGVSQNPRHKITKRGQNVTFRCDPISEHNRLYWYRQTLGQGPEFLTYFQNEAQLEKSRLLSDRFSAERPKGSFSTLEIQRTEQGDSAMYLCASSLGVVNEQFFGPGTRLTVL.

This chain uses TRBV5-6 with TRBJ1-1; tentative D call: TRBD1 (6 bases). This CDR3 region has 12 residues. The V and J ends lost 0 bases and 10 bases respectively, with 10 bases between them. The germline CDR1 and CDR2 sequences are SGHDT and YYEEEE. The CDR3 DNA sequence: TGTGCCAGCAGCTTGGTCCAGGGGAGAGCTTTCTTT. Amino acid sequence: CASSLVQGRAFF. Based on the CDR3 plus reference TRBV5-6 and TRBJ1-1, the full variable domain is DAGVTQSPTHLIKTRGQQVTLRCSPKSGHDTVSWYQQALGQGPQFIFQYYEEEERQRGNFPDRFSGHQFPNYSSELNVNALLLGDSALYLCASSLVQGRAFFGQGTRLTVV.